This TCR beta chain comes out of a study of shared clonotypes between healthy human individuals. The CDR3 spans 15 residues. CDR1 and CDR2 from the germline V gene are SGHAT and FQNNGV. Deletions cut 1 base from V and 3 bases from J, with 13 bases between. Repertoires were generated with immunoSEQ multiplex PCR, while TCRdb's copy carries only in-frame clones and drops some. The repertoire has around 700,000 clones, just over 90% of them found once; the top ten carry approximately 25%. Terminally differentiated effector memory CD45RA+ cells were excluded by CCR7 positive selection of CD45RO-negative cells.

The clonotype was recovered from a man aged 25 to 40 in good health. Material: naive CD8+ T cells sorted from blood. The chain combines TRBV11-2 with TRBJ2-7; tentatively, D is TRBD1 (5 bases). The CDR3 protein is CASSLGPPTVYEQYF. CDR3 sequence (DNA): TGTGCCAGCAGCTTAGGCCCCCCGACAGTCTACGAGCAGTACTTC.